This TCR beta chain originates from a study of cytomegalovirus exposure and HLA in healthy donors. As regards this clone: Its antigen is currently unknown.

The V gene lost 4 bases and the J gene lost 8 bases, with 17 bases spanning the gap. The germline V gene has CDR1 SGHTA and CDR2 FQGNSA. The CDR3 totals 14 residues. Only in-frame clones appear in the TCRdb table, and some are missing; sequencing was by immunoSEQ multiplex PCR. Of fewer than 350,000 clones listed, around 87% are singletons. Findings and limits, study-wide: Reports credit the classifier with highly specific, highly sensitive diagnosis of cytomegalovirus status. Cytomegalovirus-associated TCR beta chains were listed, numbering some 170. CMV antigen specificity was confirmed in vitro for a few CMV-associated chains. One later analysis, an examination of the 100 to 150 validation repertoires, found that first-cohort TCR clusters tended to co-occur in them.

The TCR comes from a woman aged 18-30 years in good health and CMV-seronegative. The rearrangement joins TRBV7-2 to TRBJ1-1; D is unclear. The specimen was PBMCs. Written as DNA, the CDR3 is TGTGCCAGCAGCTCACGAGACACTAGATGGGAAGCTTTCTTT. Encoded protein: CASSSRDTRWEAFF.